This TCR beta chain was profiled in a study of blood T cell repertoires in COVID-19. Study context: Spain, Italy and the United States supplied samples that represented acute and convalescent COVID-19. The cDNA or gDNA used as material had been derived from T cells, B-cell-depleted T cells, or PBMCs.

The CDR3 runs 16 residues. The trim removed 1 base at V and 5 bases at J, leaving 8 bases unmatched. The V gene's germline CDR1 is SGHRS and CDR2 YFSETQ. Original methodology: Amplified reference gene primers provided the basis for estimating nucleated cell counts. Measured with immunoSEQ multiplex PCR; TCRdb has only the in-frame clones, and not every one. V and J calls plus clone size are reproduced from that table; the DNA served to infer D and trimming. The repertoire has 130,000 to 150,000 clones, about 70% of them found once; the top ten carry 13%. Sequencing was done on a sample of peripheral blood. The chain couples TRBV5-1 to TRBJ2-2; 7 bases are a match to TRBD2. The receptor was derived from an older man with acute or convalescent COVID-19. The CDR3 region has the DNA TGCGCCAGCAGCTTGTTGACCGGGGGGACTACCGGGGAGCTGTTTTTT. Translated: CASSLLTGGTTGELFF.